The 10 T cell receptor beta chains below all came from one sample that was sequenced in a study of tumor-infiltrating lymphocytes in primary liver carcinoma. Researchers generated TCR beta cDNA from approximately 520 ng of total RNA, relying on a constant-region primer. Generation of the TCR beta libraries relied on three nested multiplex PCR rounds using slightly modified ARM-PCR. With TRBV1-TRBV30 forward primers and a C-beta reverse primer, the first two PCR rounds were run for around 10 cycles each. Each CDR3 protein is one row after TCRdb ran MiXCR on the multiplex PCR reads. The table has fewer than 50,000 distinct CDR3 sequences, 75% seen once. The study co-extracted DNA and RNA from 20-30 mg of unsorted bulk tissue. The sequencing input was tumor-adjacent normal liver tissue. These receptors all come from a woman in her 30s with primary liver carcinoma and hepatitis B virus infection.

To note about this clonotype: The junction and the germline gene differ at one end; a read error may be behind it. The rearrangement joins TRBV4-3 to TRBJ2-7; D perhaps matches TRBD1 (5 bases). Germline V gives CDR1 LGHNA, CDR2 YSLEER. There are 15 residues in the CDR3. CDR3 DNA: TGCGCCAACAGCCAAGATTGGCAGGGAAGCTACGAGCAGTACTTC. Translation: CANSQDWQGSYEQYF.

The V call is TRBV29-1, the J call TRBJ2-5; 8 bases map to TRBD1. The CDR3 length is 13 residues. The ends lost 7 bases at V and 4 bases at J; junction bases unmatched: 8. The germline gives CDR1 SQVTM, CDR2 ANQGSEA. The chain's CDR3 is CSASGGVGETQYF. The DNA for the CDR3 is TGCAGCGCATCAGGGGGCGTGGGAGAGACCCAGTACTTC.

The V call is TRBV29-1, the J call TRBJ2-5, with TRBD1 matching 8 bases. The length of the CDR3 is 16 residues. In germline, CDR1 is SQVTM, CDR2 ANQGSEA. The V and J ends lost 7 bases and 8 bases, in that order; junction bases with no gene match: 21. The CDR3 here is CSATGEMGSAVDTQYF. The CDR3 nucleotides are TGCAGCGCGACAGGGGAGATGGGTTCTGCGGTCGATACCCAGTACTTC.

This chain connects TRBV11-2 to TRBJ2-7; D perhaps matches TRBD2 (6 bases). CDR1 and CDR2 (germline): SGHAT, FQNNGV. The V end was cut by 7 bases, the J end by 6 bases, with 19 bases between. The length of the CDR3 is 14 residues. CDR3 bases: TGTGCCAGCAACCTAGTGGAGGGGCTTGGCGAGCAGTACTTC. Its translation is CASNLVEGLGEQYF.

This clonotype has more than one count but fewer than ten. One junction end does not reproduce the germline sequence, and a read error may be involved. The chain is built from TRBV6-1 and TRBJ2-5; 10 nucleotides align to TRBD2. This CDR3 is built from 17 residues. Germline V gene data show CDR1 as MNHNS and CDR2 as SASEGT. DNA of the CDR3: TGTGCCAGCAGTTCGGCCCCTAGCGGGAGAGGTCAAGAGACACAGTACTTC. Amino acid sequence: CASSSAPSGRGQETQYF.

The chain combines TRBV20-1 with TRBJ2-7, with 8 bases matching TRBD1. The V gene end was trimmed by 4 bases and the J gene end by 2 bases; junction bases not matched to a gene: 7. This CDR3 spans 14 amino acids. Germline lookup yields CDR1 DFQATT and CDR2 SNEGSKA (reference sequence). The CDR3 loop reads CSATDRGLPYEQYF. In DNA form, the CDR3 reads TGCAGTGCTACCGACAGGGGCCTTCCCTACGAGCAGTACTTC.

To note about this clonotype: A read error may account for a junction end that differs from germline. The chain links TRBV10-3 to TRBJ2-2, with TRBD2 matching 11 bases. This CDR3 region has 14 residues. Germline V gene lookup returns CDR1 ENHRY and CDR2 SYGVKD. DNA of the CDR3: TGTGCTATAGGGACTAGCGGCAGCACCGGGAAGCTGTTTTTT. This translates into CAIGTSGSTGKLFF.

The V and J genes are TRBV20-1 and TRBJ1-4; 10 bases match TRBD1. The CDR3 length is 14 residues. The junction had 7 bases not matched to a gene; V was cut back by 6 bases and J by 6 bases. Germline V lookup: CDR1 DFQATT, CDR2 SNEGSKA (reference sequence). The CDR3, as DNA: TGCAGTGCGTATACCGGGACAGGGGATGAAAAACTGTTTTTT. It is translated as CSAYTGTGDEKLFF.

Comments on this clonotype: At one of its ends the junction is not consistent with the germline gene, which may arise from a read error. The CDR3 DNA follows: TGTGCCAACAGTTACCCGGAGAGGTGGGCTGAAGCTTTCTTT. Translation gives CANSYPERWAEAFF. The chain has TRBV6-5 and TRBJ1-1; D is unresolved. The CDR3 covers 14 residues. Germline V gene sequence: CDR1 MNHEY, CDR2 SVGAGI.

As concerns this clonotype: Being one base from a much bigger clone, this may be a read error. The V call is TRBV7-9, the J call TRBJ2-1; possibly TRBD1 or TRBD2 for D (5 bases each). Germline-derived CDR1 and CDR2 are SEHNR and FQNEAQ (reference sequence). The germline V and J ends were trimmed by 4 bases and 3 bases, with 13 bases remaining between them. This CDR3 is built from 15 residues. CDR3 protein: CASSSGRAFYNEQFF. Written as DNA, the CDR3 is TGTGCCAGCAGCTCAGGGCGGGCCTTCTACAATGAGCAGTTCTTC.